The 15 T cell receptor beta chains below were found in one sample sequenced in a study of blood T cell repertoires in COVID-19. TCRdb's table, derived via immunoSEQ multiplex PCR, lists solely in-frame clones and lacks some. In the table there are fewer than 250,000 clones, around 85% of which are singletons. The sequenced sample consisted of PBMCs or T cells enriched from blood (not recorded which). The receptors stem from a woman aged 25 to 39 who had recovered from COVID-19.

This rearrangement joins TRBV6-1 to TRBJ2-7, with D perhaps matching TRBD1 (5 bases). The germline gives CDR1 MNHNS, CDR2 SASEGT. This CDR3 is built from 16 residues. V shed 4 bases and J shed 0 bases, with 16 bases lying between them. Here the CDR3 DNA reads TGTGCCAGCAGTGGGCCCCGAGCAGGGCTCTCCTACGAGCAGTACTTC. Residues: CASSGPRAGLSYEQYF.

This clone was counted once. The chain employs TRBV5-1 and TRBJ1-1, with D hard to call. Germline V gene data show CDR1 as SGHRS and CDR2 as YFSETQ. Trimming shortened V by 2 bases and J by 3 bases, and 11 bases separated the two germline ends. This CDR3 has 14 amino acids. CDR3 nucleotide sequence: TGCGCCAGCAGCTTCTCGGGGAGGGACACTGAAGCTTTCTTT. Amino acids: CASSFSGRDTEAFF.

In this sample, this clone turned up a few times. The chain's CDR3 is CASSPFRTGGAKNIQYF. CDR3 coding DNA: TGTGCCAGCAGTCCCTTCCGGACAGGGGGAGCCAAAAACATTCAGTACTTC. V is TRBV27 and J is TRBJ2-4; the match to TRBD1 covers 10 bases. The germline CDR1 and CDR2 sequences are MNHEY and SMNVEV (reference sequence). The CDR3 extends over 17 amino acids. Trimming took 5 bases from V and 0 from J; bases not matched to a gene: 7.

The chain employs TRBV5-1 and TRBJ2-5; D is undetermined. In germline, CDR1 is SGHRS, CDR2 YFSETQ. Deletions cut 1 base from V and 3 bases from J, with 10 bases between. The CDR3 length is 14 residues. The CDR3 region has the DNA TGCGCCAGCAGCTTGTCTCCGAGTGAAGAGACCCAGTACTTC. It translates to CASSLSPSEETQYF.

J is TRBJ1-6 and V is TRBV19; a possible D gene is TRBD1 (5 bases). The CDR3 loop spans 17 amino acids. CDR1 and CDR2 from the germline V gene are LNHDA and SQIVND (reference sequence). V was cut by 5 bases and J by 7 bases, with 21 bases left in between. Here the CDR3 reads CASSALPGRRGNSPLHF. CDR3 DNA: TGTGCCAGTAGTGCCCTCCCGGGACGCCGGGGGAATTCACCCCTCCACTTT.

The CDR3 DNA reads TGTGCCAGCAGCCTCGGTATTAGCGACAATGAGCAGTTCTTC. The encoded protein is CASSLGISDNEQFF. The chain has TRBV7-2 and TRBJ2-1; perhaps TRBD2 as D (5 bases). V was pared by 5 bases and J by 5 bases, with 13 bases between. CDR1 is SGHTA and CDR2 is FQGNSA in the germline V gene. There are 14 residues in the CDR3.

The chain is built from TRBV6-1 and TRBJ1-4; no firm D call. CDR3 length: 15 amino acids. In germline, CDR1 is MNHNS, CDR2 SASEGT. Trimming cost V 0 bases and J 2 bases, with 7 bases left between them. Here the CDR3 reads CASSEASQTNEKLFF. CDR3 in DNA: TGTGCCAGCAGTGAAGCCTCGCAGACTAATGAAAAACTGTTTTTT.

The chain combines TRBV30 with TRBJ1-6; TRBD1 might be the D (5 bases). Trimming took 4 bases from V and 8 from J, leaving 9 bases between them. CDR1 GTSNPN and CDR2 SVGIG come from the germline V gene (reference sequence). The CDR3 totals 12 residues. CDR3 coding DNA: TGTGCCTGGACAGGGATAGATTCACCCCTCCACTTT. This codes for CAWTGIDSPLHF. Filled out from reference TRBV30 and TRBJ1-6, the complete variable domain reads SQTIHQWPATLVQPVGSPLSLECTVEGTSNPNLYWYRQAAGRGLQLLFYSVGIGQISSEVPQNLSASRPQDRQFILSSKKLLLSDSGFYLCAWTGIDSPLHFGNGTRLTVT.

The chain carries TRBV5-1 and TRBJ1-1; D is unresolved. The V and J ends lost 1 base and 5 bases respectively, with 9 bases between them. Germline values: CDR1 SGHRS, CDR2 YFSETQ. The CDR3 is 13 amino acids. The CDR3 sequence: CASSLWGGTEAFF. The DNA of the CDR3 is TGCGCCAGCAGCTTGTGGGGAGGGACTGAAGCTTTCTTT.

The chain has TRBV27 and TRBJ2-7; TRBD1 is a possible D gene (5 bases). The CDR3 is 13 amino acids. Looked up from germline, CDR1 is MNHEY and CDR2 is SMNVEV (reference sequence). Trimming pared 6 bases from V and 5 bases from J, leaving 14 bases between. CDR3 bases: TGTGCCAGCAGGCCCAGGGCCTGGAACGAGCAGTACGTC. This codes for CASRPRAWNEQYV.

V gene TRBV30 combines with J gene TRBJ2-7; TRBD2 might be the D (6 bases). This CDR3 is 13 amino acids long. CDR1 and CDR2 (germline): GTSNPN, SVGIG (reference sequence). Trimming stripped 2 bases from V and 2 bases from J, with 10 bases between. In nucleotides, the CDR3 is TGTGCCTGGAGTCCCGGAGGGCCCTACGAGCAGTACTTC. It encodes CAWSPGGPYEQYF.

The V and J genes are TRBV6-5 and TRBJ2-5; tentatively, D is TRBD1 (6 bases). Germline CDR1 is MNHEY and CDR2 is SVGAGI. The CDR3 length is 14 residues. V dropped 2 bases and J dropped 4 bases, with 11 bases sitting between them. Here the CDR3 reads CASSYAQGPETQYF. CDR3 DNA: TGTGCCAGCAGTTACGCACAGGGCCCAGAGACCCAGTACTTC.

The rearrangement joins TRBV24-1 to TRBJ2-1, with 10 bases that match TRBD2. From germline, CDR1 is KGHDR and CDR2 SFDVKD. CDR3 length: 16 amino acids. V trimming: 4 bases; J trimming: 6 bases; junction bases outside the gene matches: 8. The CDR3 loop reads CATSDAQRGGFNEQFF. The CDR3 DNA is TGTGCCACCAGTGACGCACAGCGGGGGGGCTTCAATGAGCAGTTCTTC.

This clone came up once. The V call is TRBV18, the J call TRBJ1-1, with 8 bases matching TRBD1. The CDR3 runs to 15 residues. Germline CDR1 is KGHSH and CDR2 is LQKENI. The trim removed 0 bases at V and 0 bases at J, leaving 0 bases unmatched. The CDR3 DNA reads TGTGCCAGCTCACCACCGGACAGGGTGAACACTGAAGCTTTCTTT. Its translation is CASSPPDRVNTEAFF.

The chain links TRBV2 to TRBJ1-1; D possibly corresponds to TRBD1 (6 bases). V was clipped by 5 bases and J by 6 bases, with 10 bases between them. The CDR3 length is 12 residues. Germline values: CDR1 SNHLY, CDR2 FYNNEI. CDR3 in amino acids: CASSTGPSEAFF. The CDR3 region has the DNA TGTGCCAGCAGTACAGGGCCTTCTGAAGCTTTCTTT.